This T cell receptor (beta chain) stems from a study of blood T cell repertoires in COVID-19. With 3 bases removed from V and 5 bases from J, the gap between germline ends came to 14 bases. Germline CDR1 and CDR2: SGHRS and YFSETQ. CDR3 size: 15 residues. Here immunoSEQ multiplex PCR was the method, and the copy in TCRdb shows in-frame clones only, minus some. This table holds roughly 250,000 clones, 70% to 90% found once. The rearrangement uses TRBV5-1 and TRBJ1-4; a weak D match, TRBD1 (6 bases). The sequenced sample was PBMCs or T cells enriched from blood (not recorded which). The source of this sequence is a woman in her thirties or forties with acute COVID-19. The CDR3 DNA is TGCGCCAGCAGCTACCGGGGAACAGGGAATGAAAAACTGTTTTTT. Protein sequence: CASSYRGTGNEKLFF.